This T cell receptor beta chain was documented in a study of blood T cell repertoires in COVID-19 (TCRdb year 2020). Notes on the research overall: Samples from collaborators originated in the United States, Italy and Spain and spanned both the acute and convalescent phases of COVID-19. A de-identified subject ID, COVID-19 status, age in years and sex were almost always included in the sample metadata. The dataset comprised deeply sampled blood TCRbeta repertoires from subjects exposed to, actively infected with, or recovered from COVID-19. The material from the prospective study consisted of cDNA or gDNA derived from T cells, B-cell-depleted T cells, or PBMCs. The repertoires were released in a freely available public database meant as a resource for research on the immune response to SARS-CoV-2. Samples were obtained from the ongoing ImmuneRACE study (first 160 participants) and from about 1,300 subjects provided by 6 global collaborators. Where available, HLA class I and class II types were taken from metadata supplied by the sample provider and were not determined by assay-based typing.

The research as a whole found: The quantity of clinical and demographic metadata differed by source and by participant and was supplied without curation.

The immunoSEQ Assay, a bias-controlled multiplex PCR, was used to amplify TCRbeta CDR3 regions from genomic DNA. As for the authors' bioinformatics: The number of nucleated cells in each sample was estimated by amplification of reference gene primers within the assay. To quantify the absolute abundance of each unique TCRbeta CDR3 rearrangement, sequence reads were collapsed and filtered. Productive Simpson clonality was computed per sample as the square root of Simpson's diversity index over productive rearrangements. Sourced from immuneACCESS, this table was stored by TCRdb with only in-frame sequences that have V and J called. A share of the clones is absent; for the studies checked, an unresolved V gene accounts for under half, and the remainder has no known explanation. V and J calls plus clone size are reproduced from that table; the DNA served to infer D and trimming. This sample gives about 320,000 clones in total; roughly 86% of them show up just once. The ten largest clones take up around 1.5% of the sample.

Note on this clone: Which antigen it targets is not known. Per-nucleotide qualities are absent, and no much larger clonotype sits a single base away.

Collaborating institutions collected whole blood in K2EDTA tubes following their own protocols. For TCRbeta analysis, collaborators shipped samples in one of three forms: frozen whole blood, isolated PBMCs, or DNA extracted from either of those sample types. The CDR3, cysteine through phenylalanine, is 15 amino acids long. The kept DNA is CDR3 alone, 45 bases in frame from the first base. Compared with germline, V lacks 4 bases and J lacks 5 bases; bases without a gene match: 10. The germline V gene provides CDR1 SGDLS and CDR2 YYNGEE. Sequencing was performed on peripheral blood. This sequence uses TRBV9 and TRBJ2-5; 8 middle bases align to TRBD1. This TCR derives from a woman aged 50 to 60 with acute or convalescent COVID-19. The CDR3 region: CASSPRDRLGETQYF. The sequence in DNA is TGTGCCAGCAGCCCCCGGGACAGGCTTGGGGAGACCCAGTACTTC.